Shown below are 31 T cell receptor beta chains from a single sample sequenced in a study of glioma-infiltrating T cells after dendritic cell vaccination. The data were produced by immunoSEQ multiplex PCR, yet TCRdb's version contains in-frame clones alone and is incomplete. This sample carries roughly 100,000 clones, around 91% of them seen once, and the ten largest clones take approximately 3%. Time point described: after dendritic cell vaccination, including at tumor progression/relapse. The starting material was blood, obtained after dendritic cell vaccination. These receptors were obtained from a human donor with glioblastoma.

The rearrangement links TRBV21-1 to TRBJ2-7; TRBD1, the D gene given by the table, was not confirmed from the DNA. TRBV21-1 is shown as a pseudogene. The CDR3 runs to 13 residues. The CDR3 DNA is TGTGCCACAGCTCGGACAGGGCCCTACGAGCAGTACTTC. Translated: CATARTGPYEQYF.

In its sample, this clone was seen many times. The V call is TRBV5-6, the J call TRBJ1-3, with TRBD1 identical over 7 bases. CDR3 length: 17 amino acids. V gave up 4 bases and J gave up 5 bases; unmatched junction bases: 15. In germline, CDR1 is SGHDT, CDR2 YYEEEE. CDR3 in DNA: TGTGCCAGCAGCCCAACCCCCCACAGGGGATTCAGAAACACCATATATTTT. Protein product: CASSPTPHRGFRNTIYF. The whole variable domain, filled in from reference TRBV5-6 and TRBJ1-3, reads DAGVTQSPTHLIKTRGQQVTLRCSPKSGHDTVSWYQQALGQGPQFIFQYYEEEERQRGNFPDRFSGHQFPNYSSELNVNALLLGDSALYLCASSPTPHRGFRNTIYFGEGSWLTVV.

The rearrangement links TRBV5-6 to TRBJ1-1, with D perhaps TRBD1 (5 bases). This CDR3 is 14 amino acids long. The V and J ends lost 0 bases and 1 base respectively, with 7 bases between them. Germline V gives CDR1 SGHDT, CDR2 YYEEEE. This CDR3 is CASSLAGSNTEAFF. The CDR3 nucleotides are TGTGCCAGCAGCTTGGCAGGGTCGAACACTGAAGCTTTCTTT.

The chain uses TRBV30 and TRBJ1-2; the D is unclear. The ends were cut back, 0 bases at V and 4 bases at J, with 9 bases in the middle. CDR1 GTSNPN and CDR2 SVGIG come from the germline V gene (reference sequence). The CDR3 has 13 residues. CDR3 DNA sequence: TGTGCCTGGAGTGTCGGACGGGGCTATGGCTACACCTTC. It yields the protein CAWSVGRGYGYTF.

The chain joins TRBV18 to TRBJ2-1; 8 bases are shared with TRBD2. V dropped 4 bases and J dropped 4; count of bases not matched to a gene: 9. The CDR3 runs to 16 residues. Germline CDR1 KGHSH, CDR2 LQKENI. The CDR3 DNA sequence: TGTGCCAGCTCACGTGATGTACTAGCGGATTACAATGAGCAGTTCTTC. Translation: CASSRDVLADYNEQFF.

The chain is built from TRBV29-1 and TRBJ2-5; possibly TRBD1 for D (5 bases). Matching the DNA end better, TRBJ2-7 makes the J call doubtful. The length of the CDR3 is 14 residues. Germline CDR1 is SQVTM and CDR2 is ANQGSEA. The CDR3 DNA reads TGCAGCGTTGAAGATAGAGACAGTACCTACGAGCAGTACTTC. Translation gives CSVEDRDSTYEQYF.

This clone was picked up one time. The chain combines TRBV10-3 with TRBJ1-4; 9 nucleotides match TRBD1. Trimming took 3 bases from V and 5 from J; bases not matched to a gene: 4. This CDR3 contains 15 residues. CDR1 is ENHRY, CDR2 SYGVKD, per germline. In DNA, the CDR3 is TGTGCCATCAGTGAATCGGGACAGGGAAATGAAAAACTGTTTTTT. It encodes CAISESGQGNEKLFF.

The chain carries TRBV4-1 and TRBJ1-1; weak D call: TRBD1 (5 bases). Trimming removed 0 bases from V and 2 bases from J, with 16 bases in between. Per germline, CDR1 MGHRA and CDR2 YSYEKL. The CDR3 has 17 residues. The CDR3 region has the DNA TGCGCCAGCAGCCAAGAAAAAATCAGGGAAATAAACACTGAAGCTTTCTTT. Protein sequence: CASSQEKIREINTEAFF.

J is TRBJ1-2 and V is TRBV29-1, with D possibly matching TRBD1 (6 bases). Germline assignment: CDR1 SQVTM and CDR2 ANQGSEA. The CDR3 totals 14 residues. V gave up 4 bases and J gave up 2 bases, with 14 bases separating them. CDR3 residues: CSVGFRTGNYGYTF. In DNA form, the CDR3 reads TGCAGCGTTGGGTTCCGAACAGGGAACTATGGCTACACCTTC.

About this clone itself: The junction departs from the called germline gene at one end, perhaps through a read error. This sequence joins TRBV7-7 and TRBJ2-7, with TRBD1 matching over 8 bases. The CDR3 covers 13 residues. The germline CDR1 and CDR2 sequences are SSHAT and FNYEAQ (reference sequence). The CDR3 bases are TGTGCTAGCAGCCCTACAGGGGGGTACGAGCAGTACTTC. Protein product: CASSPTGGYEQYF.

This chain connects TRBV6-1 to TRBJ1-1; no firm D call. The CDR3 consists of 14 residues. CDR1 and CDR2 (germline): MNHNS, SASEGT. The germline V and J ends were trimmed by 1 base and 0 bases, with 6 bases remaining between them. The CDR3 nucleotides read TGTGCCAGCAGTGAAGGGGCAGTGAACACTGAAGCTTTCTTT. Its translation is CASSEGAVNTEAFF.

The rearrangement uses TRBV7-2 and TRBJ1-5, with TRBD1 matching over 8 bases. From germline, CDR1 is SGHTA and CDR2 FQGNSA. V was pared by 6 bases and J by 5 bases, with 3 bases of the junction left unmatched. This CDR3 spans 13 amino acids. This chain's CDR3 is CASSLRGHQPQHF. CDR3 sequence (DNA): TGTGCCAGCAGTCTCAGGGGGCATCAGCCCCAGCATTTT.

V and J are TRBV7-2 and TRBJ2-7; TRBD1 might be the D (7 bases). Deletions cut 5 bases from V and 4 bases from J, with 15 bases between. CDR3 length: 14 residues. Germline V CDR1 and CDR2: SGHTA, FQGNSA. CDR3 loop: CASSGGGLQYEQYF. The CDR3 DNA sequence: TGTGCCAGCAGCGGAGGGGGCCTCCAGTACGAGCAGTACTTC.

V is TRBV9 and J is TRBJ2-7; 7 bases align to TRBD1. Unmatched junction bases numbered 5, after V lost 0 bases and J lost 2 bases. The length of the CDR3 is 15 residues. CDR1 SGDLS and CDR2 YYNGEE come from the germline V gene. The CDR3, as DNA: TGTGCCAGCAGCGTAGGGGGGACAGCGACCTACGAGCAGTACTTC. It is translated as CASSVGGTATYEQYF.

The chain joins TRBV5-1 to TRBJ2-7, with TRBD1 matching 11 bases. This CDR3 is built from 15 residues. The germline CDR1 and CDR2 sequences are SGHRS and YFSETQ. Losses at the gene ends were 3 bases for V and 6 bases for J; bases not matched to a gene: 8. The CDR3 coding sequence is TGCGCCAGCAGCTCAACTGGGACAGGGGGTCTCGAGCAGTACTTC. Translated, it gives CASSSTGTGGLEQYF.

This chain links TRBV4-1 with TRBJ2-7, with 14 bases aligning to TRBD2. Losses at the gene ends were 4 bases for V and 1 base for J; bases not matched to a gene: 6. Per germline, CDR1 MGHRA and CDR2 YSYEKL. The CDR3 contains 17 residues. The chain's CDR3 is CASSRPGLAGESYEQYF. The CDR3 DNA is TGCGCCAGCAGCCGCCCGGGACTAGCGGGAGAGTCCTACGAGCAGTACTTC.

V is TRBV7-2 and J is TRBJ2-1; D may be TRBD1 (6 bases). Trimming took off 5 bases at V and 8 bases at J, with 19 bases between the two ends. From germline, CDR1 is SGHTA and CDR2 FQGNSA. CDR3 size: 15 residues. For the CDR3, the DNA is TGTGCCAGCAGCCCGTTGGGACAAGCGATCGATGAGCAGTTCTTC. Translation gives CASSPLGQAIDEQFF.

V gene TRBV5-6 combines with J gene TRBJ2-1; D is perhaps TRBD2 (6 bases). Per germline, CDR1 SGHDT and CDR2 YYEEEE. Trimming pared 4 bases from V and 7 bases from J, leaving 12 bases between. The CDR3 has 13 residues. In DNA form, the CDR3 reads TGTGCCAGCAGCCCGGGACTGTGGAATGAGCAGTTCTTC. Its protein is CASSPGLWNEQFF.

This clone has more than one count but fewer than ten. The J gene is TRBJ2-1, the V gene TRBV12-5, with D perhaps TRBD1 (5 bases). Per germline, CDR1 LGHNT and CDR2 FRNRAP. The V and J ends lost 6 bases and 3 bases respectively, with 15 bases between them. CDR3 length equals 15 residues. CDR3 region: CASGSQGMDYNEQFF. DNA of the CDR3: TGTGCTAGTGGCTCCCAGGGAATGGACTACAATGAGCAGTTCTTC.

In its sample, this clone was seen a few times. The V and J genes are TRBV29-1 and TRBJ1-1; D is possibly TRBD1 (6 bases). This CDR3 is 17 amino acids long. V shed 6 bases and J shed 6 bases, with 29 bases lying between them. Germline V lookup: CDR1 SQVTM, CDR2 ANQGSEA. This CDR3 reads CSVKTFLGRGKSSEAFF. The CDR3 region has the DNA TGCAGCGTCAAAACCTTCCTCGGCAGGGGTAAAAGTTCTGAAGCTTTCTTT.

This chain joins TRBV11-2 and TRBJ2-1; a possible D gene is TRBD2 (5 bases). Trimming shortened V by 5 bases and J by 9 bases, and 17 bases separated the two germline ends. The CDR3 totals 14 residues. Per germline, CDR1 SGHAT and CDR2 FQNNGV. The CDR3 is CASSAQLSSSEQFF. In nucleotides, the CDR3 is TGTGCCAGCAGCGCCCAACTATCTAGCAGTGAGCAGTTCTTC.

J is TRBJ2-4 and V is TRBV6-1; weak D call: TRBD2 (5 bases). V lost 6 bases and J 0 bases, leaving 9 bases between the germline ends. This CDR3 has 14 amino acids. The germline V gene has CDR1 MNHNS and CDR2 SASEGT. As DNA, the CDR3 is TGTGCCAGCAGCGACGGACTAGCCAAAAACATTCAGTACTTC. This translates into CASSDGLAKNIQYF.

The chain couples TRBV29-1 to TRBJ1-2; 7 bases are a match to TRBD1. This CDR3 region has 14 residues. With 4 bases clipped from V and 1 base from J, the junction kept 6 bases outside the gene matches. Looked up from germline, CDR1 is SQVTM and CDR2 is ANQGSEA. This CDR3 reads CSVARTGGNYGYTF. The CDR3 nucleotides read TGCAGCGTTGCCCGGACAGGCGGTAACTATGGCTACACCTTC.

This sequence joins TRBV14 and TRBJ2-5; 9 positions match TRBD1. The CDR3 contains 15 residues. CDR1 SGHDN and CDR2 FVKESK come from the germline V gene. Trimming took 3 bases from V and 2 from J; bases not matched to a gene: 4. This CDR3 is CASSHYRGQQETQYF. The CDR3 DNA sequence: TGTGCCAGCAGCCACTACAGGGGGCAACAAGAGACCCAGTACTTC.

The V and J genes are TRBV5-1 and TRBJ2-3; 11 bases are a match to TRBD2. The CDR3 consists of 15 residues. Germline CDR1 and CDR2: SGHRS and YFSETQ. The ends lost 4 bases at V and 6 bases at J; junction bases unmatched: 7. The CDR3 loop is CASSKSTSGKDTQYF. CDR3 bases: TGCGCCAGCAGCAAATCGACTAGCGGGAAGGATACGCAGTATTTT.

CDR3 in amino acids: CAWSVQGIAYEQYF. In nucleotides, the CDR3 is TGTGCCTGGAGTGTACAGGGAATTGCCTACGAGCAGTACTTC. This chain uses TRBV30 with TRBJ2-7; a possible D gene is TRBD1 (6 bases). This CDR3 region has 14 residues. CDR1 GTSNPN and CDR2 SVGIG come from the germline V gene (reference sequence). V lost 0 bases and J lost 2, with 11 bases in between.

The CDR3 spells CASSLVGRGITDTQYF. CDR3 coding DNA: TGTGCCAGCAGCTTAGTGGGCCGGGGGATCACAGATACGCAGTATTTT. The gene calls are TRBV7-8 and TRBJ2-3; D perhaps matches TRBD2 (6 bases). Trimming removed 1 base at V and 2 bases at J, with 13 bases between. CDR1 SGHVS and CDR2 FQNEAQ come from the germline V gene. CDR3 length: 16 amino acids.

The chain uses TRBV9 and TRBJ1-1; 8 positions match TRBD1. Germline values: CDR1 SGDLS, CDR2 YYNGEE. The CDR3 is 17 amino acids. The J segment lost 0 bases and the V segment lost 4 bases, leaving 11 bases of the junction unmatched. The CDR3 DNA reads as TGTGCCAGCAGCCCGAGCCCAGGGGGCTGGATGAACACTGAAGCTTTCTTT. Residues: CASSPSPGGWMNTEAFF.

This clone has just a few counts. The chain combines TRBV4-1 with TRBJ2-5; 7 bases match TRBD2. Germline V gives CDR1 MGHRA, CDR2 YSYEKL. The CDR3 totals 15 residues. J was trimmed by 5 bases and V by 2 bases; bases with no gene match: 8. CDR3 sequence reads: CASSQSGGTGETQYF. CDR3 bases: TGCGCCAGCAGCCAATCGGGGGGAACAGGCGAGACCCAGTACTTC.

The chain has TRBV2 and TRBJ1-5; TRBD1 matches 11 bases. This CDR3 is built from 16 residues. J gave up 2 bases and V 7 bases, and 7 bases lay outside the gene matches. Germline-derived CDR1 and CDR2 are SNHLY and FYNNEI. CDR3 region: CASTRDRGSGNQPQHF. As DNA, the CDR3 is TGTGCCAGCACCCGGGACAGGGGGAGTGGCAATCAGCCCCAGCATTTT.

The chain joins TRBV5-1 to TRBJ1-2; D unresolved. The CDR3 spans 14 residues. V shed 2 bases and J shed 4 bases, with 12 bases lying between them. Germline CDR1 is SGHRS and CDR2 is YFSETQ. DNA for the CDR3: TGCGCCAGCAGCTTCGAACCAGGTCGCTATGGCTACACCTTC. Protein sequence: CASSFEPGRYGYTF.